This T cell receptor (beta chain) was retrieved from a study of T cell responses to AZD1222 COVID-19 vaccine (dated by TCRdb to the early 2020s). Describing the broader study: A total of 230 or so trial participants underwent TCR sequencing, of whom some 210 received two doses of AZD1222 and about 25 received two doses of the MenACWY control vaccine. Trial participants were enrolled into age subgroups of 18-55, 56-69 and 70-plus years, which contained 148, 28 and 57 TCR-sequenced participants, respectively.

There are 14 amino acids in the CDR3, from cysteine to phenylalanine inclusive. This entry keeps only the CDR3 DNA: 42 bases, framed from base 1. Read against the paper, the sample's time point label means: about 28 days (+/-7) after the second vaccine dose. Because spike-specific TCR depth and breadth did not differ between the two schedules, AZD1222 recipients who got a second dose at roughly 4 weeks were pooled with those who got a second dose at roughly 12 weeks. Vaccinee samples were obtained from the UK trials COV001 and COV002, which included a single-blind randomized controlled phase 2/3 trial of AZD1222 (ChAdOx1 nCoV-19) in healthy adults. For TCRbeta chain sequencing, PBMC samples from trial participants were taken at day 0 and at day 28 after the second dose. A remark on this clone: Its specific antigen is unknown. Per-base qualities were not stored, and no clone one base away is much larger.

Study-wide findings and limitations: Nearly half of unique spike-specific TCRs reportedly recognized epitopes outside regions mutated in the B.1.351 and B.1.1.7 variants. No day 14 peak-response samples were available, so repertoires were characterized only after the peak T cell response. The 56-69-year group was small, and its depth increase did not reach significance, likely because of low power. Participants were mostly white British, with more females than males. The authors suggested clonal diversity may have been underestimated. Conclusions about previously exposed vaccinees were limited because only six or seven AZD1222 recipients were SARS-CoV-2 seropositive at baseline. After two AZD1222 doses, both the breadth and the depth of spike-specific TCRs were significantly higher than at day 0 and than in MenACWY recipients. The vaccine-associated CD4 TCRs covered the entire spike protein, and the dominant responses fell in regions 160-218 and 743-854.

The CDR3 regions of human TCRbeta chains were analyzed by immunosequencing. The paper's processing steps were these. Repertoire TCRs were checked for matches against a reference library of SARS-CoV-2-specific TCRs that had been generated using the MIRA antigen-specificity platform. Breadth was defined as the fraction of unique TCRs that were SARS-CoV-2-associated, and depth was defined as the fraction of total T cells that were SARS-CoV-2-associated. Using the MIRA data, each spike-specific TCR was mapped to the spike region that the TCR reacts to and placed in a CD4 or CD8 class. Log10-transformed breadth and depth values were compared by one-way ANOVA with Sidak's multiple comparisons tests. The immuneACCESS repertoire file appears here via TCRdb, limited to in-frame rearrangements. These files lack a portion of the clones; in checked studies, under half of the deficit traces to unresolved V genes, and the cause of the others is not known. That table furnishes V, J and clone size, whereas the DNA furnished D and trimming. This sample lists more than 40,000 clones; roughly 91% were detected once. Of the sample, over 35% is held by the ten largest clones.

The sequence was obtained from an adult who received the AZD1222 COVID-19 vaccine. The sample here was peripheral blood, taken 28 days after the second AZD1222 dose. The chain is encoded by TRBV21-1 joined to TRBJ2-2; TRBD2 is the table's D call, not checked against the DNA. TRBV21-1 is annotated as a pseudogene. The sequence in DNA is TGTGCCAGCAGCAAAAGAGCGAACACCGGGGAGCTGTTTTTT. Protein translation: CASSKRANTGELFF.